This is a list of T cell receptor beta chains from one sample in a study of blood T cell repertoires in COVID-19. Assay: immunoSEQ multiplex PCR; the TCRdb copy retains only in-frame clones and omits some. The table lists 200,000 to 250,000 clones, about 89% of them singletons, with 1.5% to 2% in the top ten. Sequencing was carried out using peripheral blood. Receptors originate from a woman aged 55-70 years who had recovered from COVID-19. The CDR3 runs from the conserved cysteine through the conserved F or W. The D gene is left open where the match is weak. Only some rows state a clone size, as once, few, many or a class for expanded clones.

D gene: TRBD1; J gene: TRBJ1-1; clone size: NA; V gene: TRBV19; CDR3 protein: CASSIPRTGRDGAFF; CDR3 DNA: TGTGCCAGTAGTATCCCTCGGACAGGGCGGGATGGAGCTTTCTTT
D gene: NA; J gene: TRBJ1-2; clone size: NA; V gene: TRBV14; CDR3 protein: CASSPAGFGYTF; CDR3 DNA: TGTGCCAGCAGCCCCGCCGGGTTCGGCTACACCTTC
D gene: NA; J gene: TRBJ2-7; clone size: NA; V gene: TRBV5-1; CDR3 protein: CASSLVQGSAEQYF; CDR3 DNA: TGCGCCAGCAGCTTGGTTCAGGGGTCTGCCGAGCAGTACTTC
D gene: NA; J gene: TRBJ1-1; clone size: NA; V gene: TRBV15; CDR3 protein: CATSLDMNTEAFF; CDR3 DNA: TGTGCCACCAGCTTAGATATGAACACTGAAGCTTTCTTT
D gene: NA; J gene: TRBJ1-6; clone size: NA; V gene: TRBV7-2; CDR3 protein: CASSLNREYSPLHF; CDR3 DNA: TGTGCCAGCAGCTTAAACAGGGAATATTCACCCCTCCACTTT
D gene: TRBD1; J gene: TRBJ1-2; clone size: few; V gene: TRBV4-3; CDR3 protein: CASSQDPGTAFYGYTF; CDR3 DNA: TGCGCCAGCAGCCAAGATCCGGGGACAGCGTTTTATGGCTACACCTTC
D gene: TRBD2; J gene: TRBJ2-3; clone size: once; V gene: TRBV11-3; CDR3 protein: CASSLEGTSQGTDTQYF; CDR3 DNA: TGTGCCAGCAGCTTAGAAGGGACTAGCCAGGGCACAGATACGCAGTATTTT
D gene: TRBD1; J gene: TRBJ1-2; clone size: NA; V gene: TRBV29-1; CDR3 protein: CSVDIQDRAYGYTF; CDR3 DNA: TGCAGCGTTGATATACAAGACAGGGCCTATGGCTACACCTTC
D gene: TRBD2; J gene: TRBJ2-7; clone size: NA; V gene: TRBV7-2; CDR3 protein: CASSLAGGGGAYEQYF; CDR3 DNA: TGTGCCAGCAGCTTAGCGGGTGGCGGGGGGGCCTACGAGCAGTACTTC
D gene: TRBD2; J gene: TRBJ2-2; clone size: NA; V gene: TRBV9; CDR3 protein: CASSGGGSLELFF; CDR3 DNA: TGTGCCAGCAGCGGTGGCGGGAGCCTAGAGCTGTTTTTT
D gene: TRBD1; J gene: TRBJ2-2; clone size: NA; V gene: TRBV28; CDR3 protein: CASSTGGNTGELFF; CDR3 DNA: TGTGCCAGCAGCACAGGGGGCAACACCGGGGAGCTGTTTTTT
D gene: TRBD2; J gene: TRBJ2-1; clone size: once; V gene: TRBV5-1; CDR3 protein: CASSLRLAGSVNEQFF; CDR3 DNA: TGCGCCAGCAGCTTGAGGCTAGCGGGTTCTGTCAATGAGCAGTTCTTC
D gene: TRBD2; J gene: TRBJ2-5; clone size: NA; V gene: TRBV5-4; CDR3 protein: CASSFGRGGLETQYF; CDR3 DNA: TGTGCCAGCAGCTTTGGGAGGGGAGGATTGGAGACCCAGTACTTC
D gene: TRBD2; J gene: TRBJ2-5; clone size: NA; V gene: TRBV5-1; CDR3 protein: CASSLAGPAETQYF; CDR3 DNA: TGCGCCAGCAGCCTAGCGGGGCCGGCGGAGACCCAGTACTTC
D gene: TRBD1; J gene: TRBJ1-1; clone size: NA; V gene: TRBV10-3; CDR3 protein: CAISIQGVNTEAFF; CDR3 DNA: TGTGCCATCAGCATTCAGGGGGTGAACACTGAAGCTTTCTTT
D gene: NA; J gene: TRBJ1-5; clone size: NA; V gene: TRBV9; CDR3 protein: CASSVGVNSNQPQHF; CDR3 DNA: TGTGCCAGCAGCGTCGGGGTCAATAGCAATCAGCCCCAGCATTTT
D gene: TRBD2; J gene: TRBJ2-2; clone size: few; V gene: TRBV2; CDR3 protein: CASSPTTSDTGELFF; CDR3 DNA: TGTGCCAGCAGTCCGACTACTAGCGACACCGGGGAGCTGTTTTTT
D gene: NA; J gene: TRBJ2-5; clone size: once; V gene: TRBV5-1; CDR3 protein: CASSLDGETQYF; CDR3 DNA: TGCGCCAGCAGCTTGGACGGGGAGACCCAGTACTTC
D gene: TRBD1; J gene: TRBJ2-1; clone size: once; V gene: TRBV28; CDR3 protein: CASRTGGAGYNEQFF; CDR3 DNA: TGTGCCAGCCGGACAGGGGGCGCGGGCTACAATGAGCAGTTCTTC
D gene: TRBD1; J gene: TRBJ1-2; clone size: NA; V gene: TRBV7-9; CDR3 protein: CASSRQGLYGYTF; CDR3 DNA: TGTGCCAGCAGCCGACAGGGCCTCTATGGCTACACCTTC
D gene: NA; J gene: TRBJ2-2; clone size: NA; V gene: TRBV11-3; CDR3 protein: CASSLQFASGRTGELFF; CDR3 DNA: TGTGCCAGCAGCTTACAGTTTGCCAGCGGGCGCACCGGGGAGCTGTTTTTT
D gene: NA; J gene: TRBJ1-5; clone size: once; V gene: TRBV21-1; CDR3 protein: CASSKGKGTGGNCNQPQHF; CDR3 DNA: TGTGCCAGCAGCAAGGGTAAGGGGACAGGGGGCAATTGCAATCAGCCCCAGCATTTT
D gene: NA; J gene: TRBJ2-1; clone size: NA; V gene: TRBV23-1; CDR3 protein: CASSQAQQGNEQFF; CDR3 DNA: TGCGCCAGCAGTCAGGCACAGCAGGGCAATGAGCAGTTCTTC